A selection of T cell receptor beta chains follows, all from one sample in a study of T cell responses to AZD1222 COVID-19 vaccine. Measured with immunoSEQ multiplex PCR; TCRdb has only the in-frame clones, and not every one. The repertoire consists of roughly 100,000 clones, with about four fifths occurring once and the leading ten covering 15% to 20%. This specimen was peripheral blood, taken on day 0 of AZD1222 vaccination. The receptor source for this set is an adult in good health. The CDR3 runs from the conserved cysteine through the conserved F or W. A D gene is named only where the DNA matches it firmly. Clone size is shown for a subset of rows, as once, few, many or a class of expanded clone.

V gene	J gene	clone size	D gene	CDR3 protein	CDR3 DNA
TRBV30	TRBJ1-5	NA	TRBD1	CAWSTGGNQPQHF	TGTGCCTGGAGTACAGGGGGCAATCAGCCCCAGCATTTT
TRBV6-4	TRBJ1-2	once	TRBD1	CASSARTGVGYTF	TGTGCCAGCAGCGCCAGGACAGGGGTTGGCTACACCTTC
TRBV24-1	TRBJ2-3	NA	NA	CATSAPGGSRTDTQYF	TGTGCCACCAGTGCCCCGGGGGGCTCCCGCACAGATACGCAGTATTTT
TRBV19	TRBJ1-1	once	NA	CASVTPMNTEAFF	TGTGCCAGTGTAACACCCATGAACACTGAAGCTTTCTTT
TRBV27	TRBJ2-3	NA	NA	CASSLTGLVTDTQYF	TGTGCCAGCAGTTTAACGGGGCTGGTTACAGATACGCAGTATTTT
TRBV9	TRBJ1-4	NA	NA	CASSVWGETNEKLFF	TGTGCCAGCAGCGTATGGGGCGAAACTAATGAAAAACTGTTTTTT
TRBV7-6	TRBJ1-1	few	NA	CASSRDRRDTEAFF	TGTGCCAGCAGTCGTGATCGGAGGGACACTGAAGCTTTCTTT
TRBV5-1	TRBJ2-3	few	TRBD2	CASSLAGVGDTQYF	TGCGCCAGCAGCCTAGCGGGAGTTGGCGATACGCAGTATTTT
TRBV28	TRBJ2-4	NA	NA	CASSIRTGVRNIQYF	TGTGCCAGCAGCATTAGGACTGGGGTCAGAAACATTCAGTACTTC
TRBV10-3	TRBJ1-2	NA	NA	CAISEQGMGYGYTF	TGTGCCATCAGTGAACAAGGGATGGGCTATGGCTACACCTTC
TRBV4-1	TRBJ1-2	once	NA	CASSQEWAFVSYGYTF	TGCGCCAGCAGCCAAGAGTGGGCCTTCGTTTCCTATGGCTACACCTTC
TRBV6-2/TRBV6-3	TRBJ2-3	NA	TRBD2	CASSQTSGRQNTDTQYF	TGTGCCAGCAGCCAGACTAGCGGGAGACAGAACACAGATACGCAGTATTTT
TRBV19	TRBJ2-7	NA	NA	CASSTREYFLGEQYF	TGTGCCAGTAGTACCAGGGAGTACTTCCTTGGCGAGCAGTACTTC
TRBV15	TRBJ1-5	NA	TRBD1	CATSTDRGPFQPQHF	TGTGCCACCAGCACCGACAGGGGCCCTTTTCAGCCCCAGCATTTT
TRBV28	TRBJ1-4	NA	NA	CASSLRGATNEKLFF	TGTGCCAGCAGTTTAAGGGGGGCAACTAATGAAAAACTGTTTTTT
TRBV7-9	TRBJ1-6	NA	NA	CASSLGGVNNSPLHF	TGTGCCAGCAGCTTAGGGGGGGTTAATAATTCACCCCTCCACTTT
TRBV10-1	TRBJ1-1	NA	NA	CASSESGRGTEAFF	TGCGCCAGCAGTGAGTCAGGGCGAGGGACTGAAGCTTTCTTT
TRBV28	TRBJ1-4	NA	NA	CASSLRGSWEKLFF	TGTGCCAGCAGTTTAAGGGGCAGTTGGGAAAAACTGTTTTTT
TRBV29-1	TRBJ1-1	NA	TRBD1	CSVEGPGQGAGEAFF	TGCAGCGTTGAAGGTCCGGGACAGGGGGCTGGTGAAGCTTTCTTT
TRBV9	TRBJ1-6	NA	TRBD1	CASSVVSLGQRNRSYNSPLHF	TGTGCCAGCAGCGTAGTCTCTCTGGGACAGCGGAACCGCTCCTATAATTCACCCCTCCACTTT
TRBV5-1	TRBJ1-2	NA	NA	CASSPGSLYGYTF	TGCGCCAGCAGCCCGGGTTCCCTCTATGGCTACACCTTC
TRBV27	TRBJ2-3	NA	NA	CASSFGEPSTDTQYF	TGTGCCAGCAGTTTTGGGGAACCTAGCACAGATACGCAGTATTTT